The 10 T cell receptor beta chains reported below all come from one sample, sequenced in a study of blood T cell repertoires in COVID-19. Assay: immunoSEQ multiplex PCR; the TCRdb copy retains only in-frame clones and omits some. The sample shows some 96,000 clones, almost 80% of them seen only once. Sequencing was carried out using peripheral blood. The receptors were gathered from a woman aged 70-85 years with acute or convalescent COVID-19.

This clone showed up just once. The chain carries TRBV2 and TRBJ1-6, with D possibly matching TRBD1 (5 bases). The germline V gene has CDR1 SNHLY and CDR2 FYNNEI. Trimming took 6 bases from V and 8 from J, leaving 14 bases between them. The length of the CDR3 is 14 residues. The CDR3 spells CASRADRTHSPLHF. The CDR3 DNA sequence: TGTGCCAGCAGGGCCGACAGAACCCATTCACCCCTCCACTTT.

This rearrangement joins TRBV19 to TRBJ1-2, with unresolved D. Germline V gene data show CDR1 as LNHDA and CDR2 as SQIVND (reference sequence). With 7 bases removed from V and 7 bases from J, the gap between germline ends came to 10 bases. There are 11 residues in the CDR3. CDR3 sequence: CASNGQSGYTF. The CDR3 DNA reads TGTGCCAGTAATGGGCAGTCTGGCTACACCTTC.

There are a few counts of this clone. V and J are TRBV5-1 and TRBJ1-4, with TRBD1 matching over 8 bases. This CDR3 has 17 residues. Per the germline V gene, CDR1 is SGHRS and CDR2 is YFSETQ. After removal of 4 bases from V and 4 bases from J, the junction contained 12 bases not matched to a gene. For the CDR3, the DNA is TGCGCCAGCAGCCCCGGGACAGGCCTCGTCCTTAATGAAAAACTGTTTTTT. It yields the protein CASSPGTGLVLNEKLFF.

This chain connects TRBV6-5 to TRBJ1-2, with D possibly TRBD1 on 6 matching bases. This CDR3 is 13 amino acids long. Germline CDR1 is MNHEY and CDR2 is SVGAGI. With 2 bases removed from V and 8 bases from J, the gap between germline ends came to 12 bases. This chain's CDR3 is CASSYGQFKGYTF. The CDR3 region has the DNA TGTGCCAGCAGTTACGGACAGTTCAAGGGCTACACCTTC.

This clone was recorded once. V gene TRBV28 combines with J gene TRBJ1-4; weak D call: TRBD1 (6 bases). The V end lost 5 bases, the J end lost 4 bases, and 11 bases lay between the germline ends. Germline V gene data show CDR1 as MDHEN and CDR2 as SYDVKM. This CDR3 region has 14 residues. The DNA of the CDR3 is TGTGCCAGCAGTACCCAGGGGTTTAATGAAAAACTGTTTTTT. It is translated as CASSTQGFNEKLFF.

CDR3 nucleotides: TGTGCCAGCAGCCCTACAGGGTCCGGGGAGCTGTTTTTT. Residues: CASSPTGSGELFF. This chain joins TRBV7-7 and TRBJ2-2; TRBD1 might be the D (6 bases). CDR1 and CDR2 (germline): SSHAT, FNYEAQ (reference sequence). Trimming removed 5 bases at V and 6 bases at J, with 10 bases between. The CDR3 has 13 amino acids. Looking up the rest from reference TRBV7-7 and TRBJ2-2 gives the full variable domain: GAGVSQSPRYKVTKRGQDVTLRCDPISSHATLYWYQQALGQGPEFLTYFNYEAQPDKSGLPSDRFSAERPEGSISTLTIQRTEQRDSAMYRCASSPTGSGELFFGEGSRLTVL.

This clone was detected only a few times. CDR3 residues: CARTGQYNSPLHF. DNA of the CDR3: TGTGCTCGCACGGGACAGTATAATTCACCCCTCCACTTT. The rearrangement joins TRBV21-1 to TRBJ1-6; the table's D call TRBD1 went unverified against the DNA. TRBV21-1 is a pseudogene segment. The CDR3 spans 13 residues.

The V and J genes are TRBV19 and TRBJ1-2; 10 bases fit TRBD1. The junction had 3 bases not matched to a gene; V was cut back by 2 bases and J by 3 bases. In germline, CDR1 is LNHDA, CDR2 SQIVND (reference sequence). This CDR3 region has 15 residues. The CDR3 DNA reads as TGTGCCAGTAGTATAAGGGGACAGGGGTACTATGGCTACACCTTC. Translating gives CASSIRGQGYYGYTF.

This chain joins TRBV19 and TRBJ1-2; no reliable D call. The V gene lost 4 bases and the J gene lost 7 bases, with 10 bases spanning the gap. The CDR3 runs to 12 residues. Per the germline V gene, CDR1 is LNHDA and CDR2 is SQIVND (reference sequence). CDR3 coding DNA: TGTGCCAGTAGTACGCCCCAGGTTGGCTACACCTTC. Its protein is CASSTPQVGYTF.

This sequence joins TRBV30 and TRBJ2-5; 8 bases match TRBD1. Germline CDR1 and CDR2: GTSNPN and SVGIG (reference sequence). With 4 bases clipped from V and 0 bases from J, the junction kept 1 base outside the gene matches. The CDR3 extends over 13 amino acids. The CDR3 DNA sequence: TGTGCCTGGAACAGGGGGTACCAAGAGACCCAGTACTTC. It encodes CAWNRGYQETQYF.